This T cell receptor (beta chain) came from a study of cytomegalovirus exposure and HLA in healthy donors. 60 Vbeta and 13 Jbeta primers were used in PCR. Sequencing used immunoSEQ multiplex PCR; TCRdb keeps in-frame clones, though not all of them. The repertoire holds approximately 120,000 clones, with around four fifths as singletons. Whereas donors were nominally healthy upon sampling, unrecorded immune exposures were probable. Germline V gene sequence: CDR1 LGHNA, CDR2 YSLEER. Trimming took 0 bases from V and 10 from J; bases not matched to a gene: 6. The CDR3 contains 16 residues. The material sequenced was PBMCs. The clonotype was recovered from a woman between 45 and 60 years old in good health and CMV-seropositive. This rearrangement joins TRBV4-3 to TRBJ1-6, with 10 bases identical to TRBD1. CDR3 region: CASSQENGQGGSPLHF. CDR3 DNA sequence: TGCGCCAGCAGCCAAGAGAACGGACAGGGGGGGTCACCCCTCCACTTT.